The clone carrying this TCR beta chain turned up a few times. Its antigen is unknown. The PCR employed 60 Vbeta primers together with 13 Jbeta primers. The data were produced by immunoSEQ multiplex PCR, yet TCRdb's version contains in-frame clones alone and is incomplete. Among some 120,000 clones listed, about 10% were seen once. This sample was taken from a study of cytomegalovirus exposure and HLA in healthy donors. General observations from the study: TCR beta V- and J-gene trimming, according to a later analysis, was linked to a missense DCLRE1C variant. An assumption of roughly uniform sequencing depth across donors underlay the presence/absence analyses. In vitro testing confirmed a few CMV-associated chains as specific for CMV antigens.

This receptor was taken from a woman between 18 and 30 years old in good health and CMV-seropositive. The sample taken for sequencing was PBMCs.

The CDR3 nucleotides are TGTGCCAGCAGAAGGACAGGGTCCCACGAGCAGTACTTC. Protein sequence: CASRRTGSHEQYF. The rearrangement joins TRBV6-1 to TRBJ2-7, with 8 positions matching TRBD1. CDR3 length: 13 residues. Trimming removed 6 bases from V and 5 bases from J; junction bases left unmatched: 6. Germline assignment: CDR1 MNHNS and CDR2 SASEGT.